This TCR beta chain came from a study of early stage breast cancer tumors (dated by TCRdb to about 2017). For context, the study as a whole: Of the roughly 16 invasive breast tumors, 12 to 13 were found to be estrogen receptor-positive, progesterone receptor-positive and HER2-negative. On average, each sample got approximately 10-fold read coverage. A total of about 2.9 million templates, representing approximately 1,100,000 unique clonotypes, were detected across all samples. Of the roughly twelve ER+/PR+/HER2- tumors, eight were classified as invasive ductal carcinomas and four as invasive lobular carcinomas. Broader findings and caveats from the paper: Because the cohort was small, a breakdown by tumor subtype could not be done. Enriched TCRB sequences shared across patients were found to be mostly commonly generated sequences that were unlikely to play an important role in the tumor microenvironment. Repertoires from blood and normal breast were more alike than repertoires from blood and tumor, and in about 85% of the 16 patients, comparing each tissue with blood separated tumor from normal. Bulk genomic DNA sequencing of unsorted cells missed chain pairing and functional markers such as CD4, CD8 and FOXP3. Compared with adjacent normal breast tissue, tumors had higher clonality and approximately 2.5-fold greater T cell density.

The study profiled bulk TCR beta-chain repertoires in matched peripheral blood, tumor and adjacent normal breast tissue taken from some 17 patients with early-stage breast cancer. Before surgery, roughly 4.5-11 mL of whole blood was collected into EDTA tubes and then processed within 2 hours. Ficoll-Paque centrifugation in SepMate-50 tubes was used to isolate peripheral blood mononuclear cells. For storage in liquid nitrogen, PBMCs were cryopreserved as aliquots of 2 to 4 million cells in about 90% FBS with around 10% DMSO. The Qiagen AllPrep DNA/RNA Mini kit was used for genomic DNA extraction. Details on this clone: Its antigen target is currently unknown. Base qualities are not recorded, but no much larger clone differs from it by a single base.

Two independent genomic DNA replicates were amplified for each sample, with approximately 0.5 ug used for blood and around 1.5 ug for tumor or normal breast. TCRB sequencing of genomic DNA was carried out with the ImmunoSeq Intro kit according to the manufacturer's instructions. Multiplex PCR was run for about 30 cycles using proprietary primers and spike-in control sequences for absolute quantification. Single-end 150-bp reads were used to sequence an 87-bp fragment covering the CDR3 and the flanking V and J genes. Each lane of an Illumina MiSeq using version 3.0 chemistry carried seven multiplexed samples, with two replicates per sample. In the paper's pipeline: Raw data were processed with the vendor's proprietary pipeline, and both replicates were merged into a single result per sample. To define clonotypes, the study grouped productive rearrangements that shared the V-gene family, CDR3 amino acid sequence and J-gene segment. Clonality was computed as 1 minus the normalized Shannon entropy (Pielou evenness) of TCRB abundances. T cell density was estimated as total templates divided by the number of input cells, with the number of input cells inferred from the DNA input amount. Recon was used with default parameters to estimate total repertoire diversity and clonality. Clonotypes with over 0.1% abundance in tumor and at least 32-fold higher abundance in tumor than in normal breast were defined as tumor-enriched. TCRdb obtained this table from immuneACCESS and retained in-frame rearrangements with V and J assigned. These tables miss some clones; where compared with another copy, unresolved V genes account for less than half of the shortfall, and the remainder is unexplained. V, J and clone size reflect that table, while D and trimming were determined from the DNA. This sample comprises 25,000 to 35,000 clones, 75% to 90% of them detected only once. The biggest ten clones account for 10% to 15% of the sample.

Inclusive of the bounding cysteine and phenylalanine, the CDR3 is 13 residues long. Only CDR3 DNA is held: 39 bases, read in frame from base 1. Deletion took 3 bases off V and 0 bases off J, with a span of 7 bases between the germline ends. CDR1 is given as SGHRS and CDR2 as YFSETQ, both from the germline V gene. The specimen sequenced was blood. The chain is made from TRBV5-1 and TRBJ2-7, with TRBD2 perhaps the D gene, on 5 matching bases. The sequence was collected from a person between 55 and 69 years old with breast cancer. At the DNA level, the sequence is TGCGCCAGCAGCTCGGGGAGCTCCTACGAGCAGTACTTC. The translation is CASSSGSSYEQYF.